Presented here are 4 T cell receptor beta chains from one specimen sequenced in a study of blood T cell repertoires in COVID-19. TCRdb's table, derived via immunoSEQ multiplex PCR, lists solely in-frame clones and lacks some. The sample contains about 120,000 clones, roughly 83% of which appear only once. The sequenced material came from peripheral blood. These receptors were taken from a man aged 25 to 40 with acute or convalescent COVID-19.

This chain uses TRBV2 with TRBJ2-4, with a tentative D call TRBD2 (6 bases). The germline gives CDR1 SNHLY, CDR2 FYNNEI. Between the trimmed V and J ends, which lost 6 bases and 3 bases, there was a span of 30 bases. The CDR3 contains 20 residues. CDR3 sequence: CASRNGSHGREPGDKNIQYF. The DNA of the CDR3 is TGTGCCAGCAGGAACGGGAGCCACGGACGAGAACCGGGGGACAAAAACATTCAGTACTTC.

This clone has more than one count but fewer than ten. The chain uses TRBV5-4 and TRBJ2-1, with D unclear. The CDR3 runs to 14 residues. Per the germline V gene, CDR1 is SGHNT and CDR2 is YYREEE (reference sequence). V lost 4 bases and J 1 base, leaving 9 bases between the germline ends. The CDR3 DNA is TGTGCCAGCAGCCCACTCGGGTCCTACAATGAGCAGTTCTTC. Protein: CASSPLGSYNEQFF. The full variable domain, in which reference TRBV5-4 and TRBJ2-1 provide the parts outside the CDR3, is ETGVTQSPTHLIKTRGQQVTLRCSSQSGHNTVSWYQQALGQGPQFIFQYYREEENGRGNFPPRFSGLQFPNYSSELNVNALELDDSALYLCASSPLGSYNEQFFGPGTRLTVL.

This chain uses TRBV5-4 with TRBJ2-7; TRBD1 aligns across 7 bases. The germline CDR1 and CDR2 sequences are SGHNT and YYREEE (reference sequence). The CDR3 sequence is 15 residues long. V lost 4 bases and J lost 0; bases outside the gene matches: 7. The DNA of the CDR3 is TGTGCCAGCAGCCCAGGGGGTACGAGCTCCTACGAGCAGTACTTC. The encoded protein is CASSPGGTSSYEQYF.

Here the CDR3 DNA reads TGTGCCAGCAGTGAGACGACAGGGAGTGCGAATCAGCCCCAGCATTTT. This encodes CASSETTGSANQPQHF. The V gene is TRBV6-1, the J gene TRBJ1-5; 7 bases agree with TRBD1. Germline trimming cut 3 bases from V and 4 bases from J; bases unmatched to any gene: 9. This CDR3 has 16 residues. Germline CDR1 is MNHNS and CDR2 is SASEGT.